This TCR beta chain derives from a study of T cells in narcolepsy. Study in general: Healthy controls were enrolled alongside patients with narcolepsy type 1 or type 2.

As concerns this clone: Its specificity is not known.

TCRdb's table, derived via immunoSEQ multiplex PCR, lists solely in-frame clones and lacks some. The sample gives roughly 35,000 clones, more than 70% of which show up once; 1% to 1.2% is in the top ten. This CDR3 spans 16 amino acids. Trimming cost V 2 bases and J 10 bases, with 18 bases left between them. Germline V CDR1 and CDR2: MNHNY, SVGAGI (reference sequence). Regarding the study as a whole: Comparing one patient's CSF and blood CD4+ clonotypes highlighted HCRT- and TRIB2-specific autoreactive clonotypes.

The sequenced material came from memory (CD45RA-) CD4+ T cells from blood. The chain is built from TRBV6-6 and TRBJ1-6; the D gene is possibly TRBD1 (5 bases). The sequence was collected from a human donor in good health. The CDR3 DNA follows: TGTGCCAGCAGTTACGGGGTTGGGACGAACTACTCACCCCTCCACTTT. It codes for CASSYGVGTNYSPLHF.